Below are 11 T cell receptor beta chains sequenced from a single sample in a study of T-cell memory formation after mild COVID-19 (dated by TCRdb to about 2021). Library construction relied on 5' RACE. These reads were obtained on an Illumina NovaSeq 6000. Starting from the raw public reads, TCRdb applied fastp trimming at Q25, assembled clones with MiXCR and retained in-frame beta chains. When rows share a CDR3 protein, they turn into one entry using the most common DNA and genes. Present in this sample are under 450,000 distinct CDR3 sequences, around an eighth of which were seen just once. The ten biggest clones cover 22% of the sample. Sequences were obtained from PBMCs or a T cell subset sorted from them (not recorded which). Receptor source: a man in his late teens or twenties who had mild COVID-19 (a few samples of this study predate the infection). The sample titles of this study are shuffled in the database, so cell type and time point are left out; the donor was told from shared clones.

This clonotype turned up a few times. This chain connects TRBV28 to TRBJ1-4; D may be TRBD1 (6 bases). Germline V gene sequence: CDR1 MDHEN, CDR2 SYDVKM. The CDR3 loop spans 14 amino acids. V was pared by 8 bases and J by 0 bases, with 10 bases between. CDR3 DNA sequence: TGTGCCAGCCGGGCAGGGGCAACTAATGAAAAACTGTTTTTT. It codes for CASRAGATNEKLFF.

This clonotype was counted ten times or more. The chain carries TRBV12-3 or TRBV12-4 and TRBJ2-5, with 11 positions matching TRBD1. This CDR3 comprises 16 residues. With 4 bases clipped from V and 4 bases from J, the junction kept 8 bases outside the gene matches. As DNA, the CDR3 is TGTGCCAGCAGTTCGCACGGGGACAGGGGGTCAGAGACCCAGTACTTC. Translated: CASSSHGDRGSETQYF.

V gene TRBV18 combines with J gene TRBJ1-1; D is unclear. Germline V CDR1 and CDR2: KGHSH, LQKENI. V lost 4 bases, J lost 0 bases, and 9 bases lay in between. The CDR3 has 14 residues. CDR3 bases: TGTGCCAGCTCACATACCGACATGAACACTGAAGCTTTCTTT. Amino acid sequence: CASSHTDMNTEAFF.

This rearrangement joins TRBV20-1 to TRBJ2-5, with a weak D call TRBD2 (5 bases). V lost 6 bases and J 2 bases, leaving 10 bases between the germline ends. Germline-derived CDR1 and CDR2 are DFQATT and SNEGSKA (reference sequence). This CDR3 is built from 12 residues. In DNA, the CDR3 is TGCAGTGCCAGATCGGGACAAGAGACCCAGTACTTC. The encoded protein is CSARSGQETQYF.

The V gene is TRBV2, the J gene TRBJ2-3, with 8 bases matching TRBD2. The germline V gene has CDR1 SNHLY and CDR2 FYNNEI. The J segment lost 6 bases and the V segment lost 7 bases, leaving 9 bases of the junction unmatched. This CDR3 comprises 14 residues. The CDR3 DNA reads TGTGCCAGCAAGGCGGGGGGAAGGTTTGATACGCAGTATTTT. Protein product: CASKAGGRFDTQYF.

This clonotype was counted many times. This chain connects TRBV7-2 to TRBJ1-3, with D unclear. Deletions cut 5 bases from V and 0 bases from J, with 20 bases between. This CDR3 is 18 amino acids long. Germline-derived CDR1 and CDR2 are SGHTA and FQGNSA. CDR3 protein: CASSRALASPSSGNTIYF. The CDR3 DNA sequence: TGTGCCAGCAGCCGGGCCCTAGCGTCGCCGTCCTCTGGAAACACCATATATTTT.

This clonotype has more than one count but fewer than ten. The gene calls are TRBV4-1 and TRBJ2-7; 12 nucleotides align to TRBD1. The J segment lost 5 bases and the V segment lost 5 bases, leaving 13 bases of the junction unmatched. CDR3 size: 17 residues. Germline lookup yields CDR1 MGHRA and CDR2 YSYEKL. CDR3: CASSAGGGQGAIHEQYF. The CDR3 coding sequence is TGCGCCAGCAGCGCAGGGGGGGGACAGGGGGCAATCCACGAGCAGTACTTC.

This clonotype was seen a few times. The V call is TRBV7-6, the J call TRBJ2-7; D is unresolved. The CDR3 contains 15 residues. Trimming removed 1 base at V and 0 bases at J, with 10 bases between. The germline gives CDR1 SGHVS, CDR2 FNYEAQ. In DNA, the CDR3 is TGTGCCAGCAGCTTAGGGATCTACGGCTCCTACGAGCAGTACTTC. It yields the protein CASSLGIYGSYEQYF.

This clonotype was observed a few times. This sequence joins TRBV20-1 and TRBJ2-2; the match to TRBD2 covers 7 bases. The length of the CDR3 is 14 residues. Germline V gene lookup returns CDR1 DFQATT and CDR2 SNEGSKA (reference sequence). The V gene end was trimmed by 3 bases and the J gene end by 4 bases; junction bases not matched to a gene: 5. The CDR3 DNA reads TGCAGTGCTAGGAGCGGGGACTCCACCGGGGAGCTGTTTTTT. This translates into CSARSGDSTGELFF.

The chain joins TRBV12-3 or TRBV12-4 to TRBJ2-5, with TRBD1 matching over 8 bases. With V trimmed by 5 bases and J by 5 bases, 13 bases remained unmatched. CDR3 length equals 16 residues. The CDR3 coding sequence is TGTGCCAGCAGTGGGACAGGAACCGTTTTGGGGGAGACCCAGTACTTC. It specifies CASSGTGTVLGETQYF.

This clonotype was detected a few times. The chain recombines TRBV24-1 with TRBJ2-2; D could derive from TRBD1 or TRBD2 (7 bases each). Trimming left V 4 bases short and J 4 bases short, with 18 bases between. Germline CDR1 reads KGHDR; CDR2 reads SFDVKD. The CDR3 covers 17 residues. The CDR3 bases are TGTGCCACCAGTGAACGACAGGGCGGGGGTCGCACCGGGGAGCTGTTTTTT. Translation gives CATSERQGGGRTGELFF.